The TCR beta chain under discussion was sequenced for a study of T cells in Graves' hyperthyroidism and ophthalmopathy. Findings and caveats of the study: Ophthalmopathy was predicted by the model a median of around 5.9 months ahead of onset.

This clonotype came up a few times. Its target is unknown. Amplification of TCR beta CDR3 regions used RNA as the template. The HTBI primer set was used in a first-round RT-PCR of the TCR CDR3. TCRdb re-called the multiplex PCR reads through MiXCR, storing one row per CDR3 protein. The sample lists some 770,000 distinct CDR3 sequences, less than 20% occurring once. Uncontrolled infection, other autoimmune disease, pregnancy and lactation each barred patients from inclusion. The sequence came from a man younger than 35 with Graves' hyperthyroidism. The sequencing sample was made of blood.

The CDR3 DNA sequence: TGTGCCTGCCGGGGGGGGCGCACCGGGGAGCTGTTTTTT. It encodes CACRGGRTGELFF. The V call is TRBV24-1, the J call TRBJ2-2; 8 positions agree with TRBD2. V shed 12 bases, J shed 4 bases, and the junction held 6 bases outside the gene matches. The CDR3 spans 13 residues. In germline, CDR1 is KGHDR, CDR2 SFDVKD.